These T cell receptor beta chains were read from a single sample in a study of post-analysis software for immune sequencing data. TCRdb fed the PCR reads into MiXCR, producing one record per CDR3 protein. The sample lists about 560,000 distinct CDR3 sequences; 44% were seen once. The sample comprised blood. Every receptor here comes from a girl between 5 and 17 years old with multiple sclerosis. CDR3s include the opening cysteine and the closing phenylalanine or tryptophan. D genes are given only for firm matches. Where a row states a size, it is once, few, many or the class of an expanded clone; other rows omit it.

D gene: NA
clone size: many
J gene: TRBJ1-2
V gene: TRBV12-3/TRBV12-4
CDR3 DNA: TGTGCCAGCAGTCTGTCGCTTACGTTCTTGGTTGATGGCTACACCTTC
CDR3 protein: CASSLSLTFLVDGYTF

D gene: TRBD1
clone size: NA
J gene: TRBJ2-3
V gene: TRBV12-3/TRBV12-4
CDR3 DNA: TGTGCCAGCAGTAGCTACAGGGGGCGCACAGATACGCAGTATTTT
CDR3 protein: CASSSYRGRTDTQYF

D gene: NA
clone size: NA
J gene: TRBJ2-3
V gene: TRBV5-1
CDR3 DNA: TGCGCCAGCAGCTTGCTCGTGGGGGAAGGCACAGATACGCAGTATTTT
CDR3 protein: CASSLLVGEGTDTQYF

D gene: TRBD2
clone size: NA
J gene: TRBJ2-5
V gene: TRBV7-9
CDR3 DNA: TGTGCCAGCAGCTCCGGACTAGCGATAGAAGAGACCCAGTACTTC
CDR3 protein: CASSSGLAIEETQYF

D gene: TRBD1
clone size: NA
J gene: TRBJ1-5
V gene: TRBV6-5
CDR3 DNA: TGTGCCAGCAGACCCGGACAGGCCAGCAATCAGCCCCAGCATTTT
CDR3 protein: CASRPGQASNQPQHF

D gene: TRBD2
clone size: NA
J gene: TRBJ2-6
V gene: TRBV12-3/TRBV12-4
CDR3 DNA: TGTGCCAGCACCGAATATAGCGGGGTAAGGTCTGGGGCCAACGTCCTGACTTTC
CDR3 protein: CASTEYSGVRSGANVLTF

D gene: NA
clone size: NA
J gene: TRBJ1-2
V gene: TRBV20-1
CDR3 DNA: TGCAGTGCTAGGGCGATAGGGGGAGGGTATGGCTACACCTTC
CDR3 protein: CSARAIGGGYGYTF

D gene: TRBD1
clone size: once
J gene: TRBJ1-2
V gene: TRBV27
CDR3 DNA: TGTGCCAGCAGTCCGAGGACAGGGGGCTATGGCTACACCTTC
CDR3 protein: CASSPRTGGYGYTF

D gene: TRBD1
clone size: NA
J gene: TRBJ2-4
V gene: TRBV7-8
CDR3 DNA: TGTACCAGCAGCAGCCGGACAGGGGCCTCCAAAAACATTCAGTACTTC
CDR3 protein: CTSSSRTGASKNIQYF

D gene: TRBD1
clone size: NA
J gene: TRBJ2-7
V gene: TRBV5-1
CDR3 DNA: TGCGCCAGCAGCTACCGGGACAGGGTTTCCCACGAGCAGTACTTC
CDR3 protein: CASSYRDRVSHEQYF

D gene: NA
clone size: NA
J gene: TRBJ2-5
V gene: TRBV2
CDR3 DNA: TGTGCCAGCGGAGCTATGGGAGAGACCCAGTACTTC
CDR3 protein: CASGAMGETQYF

D gene: NA
clone size: NA
J gene: TRBJ1-1
V gene: TRBV12-3/TRBV12-4
CDR3 DNA: TGTGCCAGCAGTTTAATAGGGGGGGGGGAAGCTTTCTTT
CDR3 protein: CASSLIGGGEAFF

D gene: NA
clone size: NA
J gene: TRBJ1-1
V gene: TRBV27
CDR3 DNA: TGTGCCAGCAGTTTATATAAGGTCTTCACTGAAGCTTTCTTT
CDR3 protein: CASSLYKVFTEAFF

D gene: NA
clone size: once
J gene: TRBJ2-2
V gene: TRBV5-1
CDR3 DNA: TGCGCCAGCAGCCTTAATGGCAGGGCGGGCACCGGGGAGCTGTTTTTT
CDR3 protein: CASSLNGRAGTGELFF

D gene: NA
clone size: NA
J gene: TRBJ2-7
V gene: TRBV7-2
CDR3 DNA: TGTGCCAGCAGCTTATTCCCAGAGCAGACCTACGAGCAGTACTTC
CDR3 protein: CASSLFPEQTYEQYF

D gene: NA
clone size: once
J gene: TRBJ1-2
V gene: TRBV3-1
CDR3 DNA: TGTGCCAGCAGCCAAAGTAACTGGTACTACACCTTC
CDR3 protein: CASSQSNWYYTF

D gene: NA
clone size: few
J gene: TRBJ1-1
V gene: TRBV29-1
CDR3 DNA: TGCAGCGTTGAAGGTGTCATTTTGAACACTGAAGCTTTCTTT
CDR3 protein: CSVEGVILNTEAFF

D gene: TRBD1
clone size: few
J gene: TRBJ2-5
V gene: TRBV3-1
CDR3 DNA: TGTGCCAGCAGCCAAGGCGGGACAGGGACGGAGACCCAGTACTTC
CDR3 protein: CASSQGGTGTETQYF

D gene: TRBD1
clone size: few
J gene: TRBJ2-1
V gene: TRBV12-3/TRBV12-4
CDR3 DNA: TGTGCCAGCAGCCGACAGGGACAGGGGATTTGGAATGAGCAGTTCTTC
CDR3 protein: CASSRQGQGIWNEQFF

D gene: NA
clone size: NA
J gene: TRBJ2-3
V gene: TRBV5-6
CDR3 DNA: TGTGCCAGCAGCTGGTACACAGATACGCAGTATTTT
CDR3 protein: CASSWYTDTQYF

D gene: TRBD1
clone size: NA
J gene: TRBJ2-7
V gene: TRBV10-3
CDR3 DNA: TGTGCCATAAGGGGACAGGGGGCTTCCTACGAGCAGTACTTC
CDR3 protein: CAIRGQGASYEQYF

D gene: NA
clone size: few
J gene: TRBJ2-7
V gene: TRBV5-6
CDR3 DNA: TGTGCCAGCAGCTTGATACCCGACGCTGACGAGCAGTACTTC
CDR3 protein: CASSLIPDADEQYF

D gene: TRBD1
clone size: NA
J gene: TRBJ2-7
V gene: TRBV10-3
CDR3 DNA: TGTGCCATCAGTGATCCACGGACAGGGACGAACTACGAGCAGTACTTC
CDR3 protein: CAISDPRTGTNYEQYF

D gene: NA
clone size: NA
J gene: TRBJ1-1
V gene: TRBV5-1
CDR3 DNA: TGCGCCAGCAGCTGGAGGCGGGGGAACACTGAAGCTTTCTTT
CDR3 protein: CASSWRRGNTEAFF

D gene: TRBD2
clone size: few
J gene: TRBJ2-5
V gene: TRBV20-1
CDR3 DNA: TGCAGTGCTAGAGACGGCGGGAGATCCCAAGAGACCCAGTACTTC
CDR3 protein: CSARDGGRSQETQYF

D gene: NA
clone size: few
J gene: TRBJ2-3
V gene: TRBV10-1
CDR3 DNA: TGCGCCAGCAGTGTAGATGGAGATACGCAGTATTTT
CDR3 protein: CASSVDGDTQYF

D gene: TRBD1
clone size: few
J gene: TRBJ1-2
V gene: TRBV12-3/TRBV12-4
CDR3 DNA: TGTGCCAGCAGCCCTCTGGGACAGGGGGCCCGAGGCTACACCTTC
CDR3 protein: CASSPLGQGARGYTF

D gene: TRBD2
clone size: NA
J gene: TRBJ2-1
V gene: TRBV12-3/TRBV12-4
CDR3 DNA: TGTGCCAGCAGTACAGAGCGGGAGTGGCACAATGAGCAGTTCTTC
CDR3 protein: CASSTEREWHNEQFF

D gene: NA
clone size: NA
J gene: TRBJ2-3
V gene: TRBV7-2
CDR3 DNA: TGTGCCAGCAGCTTAGAGGCAGGGTTAGATACGCAGTATTTT
CDR3 protein: CASSLEAGLDTQYF

D gene: NA
clone size: NA
J gene: TRBJ1-2
V gene: TRBV5-5
CDR3 DNA: TGTGCCAGCAGCTTGGCGGCCGGAGATAACTATGGCTACACCTTC
CDR3 protein: CASSLAAGDNYGYTF

D gene: TRBD1
clone size: NA
J gene: TRBJ2-5
V gene: TRBV12-3/TRBV12-4
CDR3 DNA: TGTGCCAGCAGTCCCACACTGACAGGGATAGCCCAGTACTTC
CDR3 protein: CASSPTLTGIAQYF

D gene: NA
clone size: NA
J gene: TRBJ2-1
V gene: TRBV5-1
CDR3 DNA: TGCGCCAGCAGCCATGCAGGTCTGGGCTTACATGAGCAGTTCTTC
CDR3 protein: CASSHAGLGLHEQFF

D gene: NA
clone size: NA
J gene: TRBJ2-5
V gene: TRBV12-3/TRBV12-4
CDR3 DNA: TGTGCCAGCAGTTTAGCAGGGAGACAAGAGACCCAGTACTTC
CDR3 protein: CASSLAGRQETQYF

D gene: NA
clone size: NA
J gene: TRBJ2-3
V gene: TRBV10-3
CDR3 DNA: TGTGCCATCAGTGGCGAGTCGGATACGCAGTATTTT
CDR3 protein: CAISGESDTQYF

D gene: NA
clone size: few
J gene: TRBJ2-3
V gene: TRBV20-1
CDR3 DNA: TGCAGTGCTTTCCGCCGGGACATCAGAGGTACGCAGTATTTT
CDR3 protein: CSAFRRDIRGTQYF

D gene: NA
clone size: NA
J gene: TRBJ1-5
V gene: TRBV4-1
CDR3 DNA: TGCGCCAGCAGCCCCTTCGACAGTCTTAATCAGCCCCAGCATTTT
CDR3 protein: CASSPFDSLNQPQHF

D gene: TRBD2
clone size: NA
J gene: TRBJ2-1
V gene: TRBV2
CDR3 DNA: TGTGCCAGCAAATTCGGGACTAGCGGGAGTGTTGAGCAGTTCTTC
CDR3 protein: CASKFGTSGSVEQFF

D gene: NA
clone size: many
J gene: TRBJ2-3
V gene: TRBV20-1
CDR3 DNA: TGCAGTGCTGTTTACAGGGTTTGGAGCACAGATACGCAGTATTTT
CDR3 protein: CSAVYRVWSTDTQYF

D gene: NA
clone size: NA
J gene: TRBJ1-6
V gene: TRBV4-1
CDR3 DNA: TGCGCCAGCAGCCAAGCCCAGGGGTGGGAATCACCCCTCCACTTT
CDR3 protein: CASSQAQGWESPLHF

D gene: TRBD1
clone size: NA
J gene: TRBJ1-2
V gene: TRBV3-1
CDR3 DNA: TGTGCCAGCAGCGACAGGGAGGACTATGGCTACACCTTC
CDR3 protein: CASSDREDYGYTF

D gene: TRBD1
clone size: NA
J gene: TRBJ2-7
V gene: TRBV20-1
CDR3 DNA: TGCAGTGCTAGAGATCCGGGGGACAGGGACCACGAGCAGTACTTC
CDR3 protein: CSARDPGDRDHEQYF

D gene: NA
clone size: NA
J gene: TRBJ1-4
V gene: TRBV20-1
CDR3 DNA: TGCAGTGCTAGAGATTATCGTAGGCCTTCGGGAGAAAAACTGTTTTTT
CDR3 protein: CSARDYRRPSGEKLFF

D gene: NA
clone size: few
J gene: TRBJ1-2
V gene: TRBV2
CDR3 DNA: TGTGCCAGCAGTGAAGCGAGGGCGCGGAGCTATGGCTACACCTTC
CDR3 protein: CASSEARARSYGYTF

D gene: NA
clone size: NA
J gene: TRBJ1-2
V gene: TRBV12-3/TRBV12-4
CDR3 DNA: TGTGCCAGCACCCTCGCCGCTTCAGGCTACACCTTC
CDR3 protein: CASTLAASGYTF

D gene: NA
clone size: NA
J gene: TRBJ2-7
V gene: TRBV4-1
CDR3 DNA: TGCGCCAGCAGCCAAGAAACCAGGGGAACCTACGAGCAGTACTTC
CDR3 protein: CASSQETRGTYEQYF